This T cell receptor beta chain stems from a study of patients and donors after allogeneic stem cell transplantation. This CDR3 has 12 amino acids. V lost 3 bases and J lost 10, with 10 bases in between. TCRdb reprocessed the RT-PCR reads with MiXCR, giving one entry per CDR3 protein. The sample holds about a million distinct CDR3 sequences; about a sixth are singletons and the top ten take around 6%. There are a few counts of this clonotype. Specimen: blood, either unsorted or a sorted T cell fraction (not recorded which). The clonotype comes from a human donor who was either an allogeneic HSCT recipient or a stem cell or donor lymphocyte infusion donor (not recorded which). It is not recorded whose cells these are; they may come from a transplant donor. The V gene is TRBV12-3 or TRBV12-4, the J gene TRBJ2-1; D might be TRBD1 (6 bases). The CDR3 nucleotides read TGTGCCAGCAGTTTCTTTCAGGGGGAGCAGTTCTTC. It codes for CASSFFQGEQFF.